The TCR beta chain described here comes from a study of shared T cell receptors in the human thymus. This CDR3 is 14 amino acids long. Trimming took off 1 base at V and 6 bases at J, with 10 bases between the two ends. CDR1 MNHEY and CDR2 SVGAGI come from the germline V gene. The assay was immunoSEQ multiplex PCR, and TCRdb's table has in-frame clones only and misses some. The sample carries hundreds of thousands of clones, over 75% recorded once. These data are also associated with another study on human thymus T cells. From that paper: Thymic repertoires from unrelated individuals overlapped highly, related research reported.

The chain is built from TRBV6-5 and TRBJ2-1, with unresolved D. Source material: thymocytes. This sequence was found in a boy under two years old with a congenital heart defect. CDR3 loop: CASSYYALFNEQFF. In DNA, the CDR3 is TGTGCCAGCAGTTACTATGCGCTTTTCAATGAGCAGTTCTTC.